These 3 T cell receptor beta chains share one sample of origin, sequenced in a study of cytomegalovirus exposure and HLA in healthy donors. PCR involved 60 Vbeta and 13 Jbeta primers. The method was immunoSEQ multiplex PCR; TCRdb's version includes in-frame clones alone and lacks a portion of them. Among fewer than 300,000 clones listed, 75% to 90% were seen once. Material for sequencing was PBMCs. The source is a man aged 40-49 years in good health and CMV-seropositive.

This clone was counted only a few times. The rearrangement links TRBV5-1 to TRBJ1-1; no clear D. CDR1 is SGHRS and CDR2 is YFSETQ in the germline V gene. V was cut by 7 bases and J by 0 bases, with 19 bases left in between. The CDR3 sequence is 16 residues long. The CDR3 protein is CASSREPPHLNTEAFF. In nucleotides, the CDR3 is TGCGCCAGCTCACGGGAGCCGCCTCACCTGAACACTGAAGCTTTCTTT.

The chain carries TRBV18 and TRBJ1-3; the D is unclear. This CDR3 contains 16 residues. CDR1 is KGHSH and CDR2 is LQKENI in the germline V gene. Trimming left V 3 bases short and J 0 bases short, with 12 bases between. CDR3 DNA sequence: TGTGCCAGCTCACCCCAGGAATCGCTCTCTGGAAACACCATATATTTT. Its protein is CASSPQESLSGNTIYF.

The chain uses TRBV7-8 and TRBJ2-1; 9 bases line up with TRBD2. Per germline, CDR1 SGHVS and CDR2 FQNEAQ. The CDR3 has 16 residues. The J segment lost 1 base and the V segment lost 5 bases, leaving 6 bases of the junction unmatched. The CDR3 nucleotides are TGTGCCAGCAGCCCAACTAGCGGGTGGTCCTACAATGAGCAGTTCTTC. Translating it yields CASSPTSGWSYNEQFF. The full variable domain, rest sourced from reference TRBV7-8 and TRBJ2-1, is GAGVSQSPRYKVAKRGQDVALRCDPISGHVSLFWYQQALGQGPEFLTYFQNEAQLDKSGLPSDRFFAERPEGSVSTLKIQRTQQEDSAVYLCASSPTSGWSYNEQFFGPGTRLTVL.